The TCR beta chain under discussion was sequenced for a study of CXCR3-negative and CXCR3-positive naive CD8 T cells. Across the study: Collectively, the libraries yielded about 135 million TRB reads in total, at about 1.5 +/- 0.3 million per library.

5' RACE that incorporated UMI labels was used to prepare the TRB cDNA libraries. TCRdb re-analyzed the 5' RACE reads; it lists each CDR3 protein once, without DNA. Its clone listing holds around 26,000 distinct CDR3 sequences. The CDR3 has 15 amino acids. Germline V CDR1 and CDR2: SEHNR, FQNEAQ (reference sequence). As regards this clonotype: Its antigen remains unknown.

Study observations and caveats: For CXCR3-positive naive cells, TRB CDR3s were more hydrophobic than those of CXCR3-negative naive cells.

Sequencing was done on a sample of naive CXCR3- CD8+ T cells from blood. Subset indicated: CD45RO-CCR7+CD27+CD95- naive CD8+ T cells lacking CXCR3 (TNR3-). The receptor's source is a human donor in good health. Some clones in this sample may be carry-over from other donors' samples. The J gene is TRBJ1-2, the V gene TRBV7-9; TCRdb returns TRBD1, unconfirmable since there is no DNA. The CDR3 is CASSSLDRVLGGYTF.